This is a list of T cell receptor beta chains from one sample in a study of Graves' ophthalmopathy and Graves' hyperthyroidism. From the multiplex PCR reads, TCRdb called clonotypes with MiXCR, one entry per CDR3 protein. The table includes around 520,000 distinct CDR3 sequences, approximately 37% detected once. Material for sequencing was peripheral blood or thyroid tissue (not recorded which). Source of these receptors: an adult man with Graves' hyperthyroidism. CDR3s include the opening cysteine and the closing phenylalanine or tryptophan. Each record gives: D gene, clone size, V gene, CDR3 length, J gene, CDR3 protein, CDR3 DNA. D genes are given only for firm matches. Clone size is given for some rows only: seen once, a few or many times, or a class if the clone is expanded.

D: NA; size: NA; V: TRBV27; length: 15; J: TRBJ2-7; CDR3: CASSLTSQGPYEQYF; DNA: TGTGCCAGCAGTTTAACGAGTCAGGGACCCTACGAGCAGTACTTC
D: TRBD2; size: once; V: TRBV7-9; length: 15; J: TRBJ2-1; CDR3: CASSFGTSGEHEQFF; DNA: TGTGCCAGCAGCTTCGGGACTAGCGGGGAGCATGAGCAGTTCTTC
D: TRBD2; size: NA; V: TRBV24-1; length: 16; J: TRBJ2-1; CDR3: CATSESAGGGYNEQFF; DNA: TGTGCCACCAGTGAATCAGCGGGAGGGGGTTACAATGAGCAGTTCTTC
D: TRBD2; size: many; V: TRBV11-2; length: 16; J: TRBJ2-2; CDR3: CASSVTSGSNTGELFF; DNA: TGTGCCAGCAGCGTAACTAGCGGCTCGAACACCGGGGAGCTGTTTTTT
D: NA; size: few; V: TRBV4-1; length: 15; J: TRBJ1-1; CDR3: CASSRSRGMNTEAFF; DNA: TGCGCCAGCAGCCGAAGTCGGGGGATGAACACTGAAGCTTTCTTT
D: TRBD1; size: many; V: TRBV27; length: 14; J: TRBJ1-2; CDR3: CASSQSGQGVGYTF; DNA: TGTGCCAGCAGCCAAAGTGGGCAGGGGGTCGGCTACACCTTC
D: NA; size: NA; V: TRBV9; length: 17; J: TRBJ2-2; CDR3: CASSLSLGPRNTGELFF; DNA: TGTGCCAGCAGCCTATCTTTGGGCCCCCGGAACACCGGGGAGCTGTTTTTT
D: NA; size: many; V: TRBV7-9; length: 15; J: TRBJ2-7; CDR3: CASSYRDVGPYEQYF; DNA: TGTGCCAGCAGCTACCGGGACGTCGGGCCCTACGAGCAGTACTTC
D: NA; size: many; V: TRBV2; length: 13; J: TRBJ1-2; CDR3: CASSELSGNGYTF; DNA: TGTGCCAGCAGTGAACTTTCAGGGAATGGCTACACCTTC
D: NA; size: many; V: TRBV20-1; length: 14; J: TRBJ2-2; CDR3: CSARLTGNTGELFF; DNA: TGCAGTGCTAGGCTAACAGGGAACACCGGGGAGCTGTTTTTT
D: TRBD1; size: NA; V: TRBV10-2; length: 16; J: TRBJ2-2; CDR3: CASSVGTGSGTGELFF; DNA: TGCGCCAGCAGTGTTGGGACAGGGTCGGGCACCGGGGAGCTGTTTTTT
D: TRBD1; size: NA; V: TRBV2; length: 11; J: TRBJ2-5; CDR3: CASSGGTGRGF; DNA: TGTGCCAGCAGTGGGGGGACAGGGAGAGGCTTC
D: TRBD1; size: NA; V: TRBV11-1; length: 16; J: TRBJ1-6; CDR3: CASSLGHRGAGSPLHF; DNA: TGTGCCAGCAGCTTAGGGCACAGGGGCGCAGGATCACCCCTCCACTTT
D: NA; size: NA; V: TRBV7-2; length: 12; J: TRBJ2-7; CDR3: CASSLALGGLYF; DNA: TGTGCCAGCAGCTTAGCGCTCGGGGGCTTGTACTTC
D: NA; size: NA; V: TRBV7-9; length: 12; J: TRBJ1-2; CDR3: CASSLLTYGYTF; DNA: TGTGCCAGCAGCTTATTGACGTATGGCTACACCTTC
D: NA; size: few; V: TRBV6-5; length: 14; J: TRBJ2-5; CDR3: CASREHGQQETQYF; DNA: TGTGCCAGCAGGGAACACGGACAGCAAGAGACCCAGTACTTC
D: NA; size: many; V: TRBV11-2; length: 14; J: TRBJ2-5; CDR3: CASSLVASWETQYF; DNA: TGTGCCAGCAGCTTAGTTGCTAGCTGGGAGACCCAGTACTTC
D: NA; size: many; V: TRBV24-1; length: 16; J: TRBJ1-4; CDR3: CATSDRSQGANEKLFF; DNA: TGTGCCACCAGTGATCGCAGCCAGGGAGCTAATGAAAAACTGTTTTTT
D: NA; size: NA; V: TRBV7-9; length: 12; J: TRBJ2-1; CDR3: CASSFLRNEQFF; DNA: TGTGCCAGCAGCTTTCTACGGAATGAGCAGTTCTTC
D: NA; size: NA; V: TRBV3-1; length: 14; J: TRBJ1-2; CDR3: CASSLRGPSYGYTF; DNA: TGTGCCAGCAGCCTTCGGGGACCCTCCTATGGCTACACCTTC
D: NA; size: NA; V: TRBV20-1; length: 15; J: TRBJ2-7; CDR3: CSARMTGGGGNEQYF; DNA: TGCAGTGCTAGAATGACGGGGGGAGGGGGCAATGAGCAGTACTTC
D: TRBD1; size: many; V: TRBV12-3/TRBV12-4; length: 15; J: TRBJ1-1; CDR3: CASSETGWVNTEAFF; DNA: TGTGCCAGCAGTGAGACAGGGTGGGTGAACACTGAAGCTTTCTTT
D: NA; size: many; V: TRBV6-5; length: 13; J: TRBJ2-2; CDR3: CASSSGLTGELFF; DNA: TGTGCCAGCAGTTCGGGTCTAACCGGGGAGCTGTTTTTT
D: NA; size: many; V: TRBV20-1; length: 15; J: TRBJ1-2; CDR3: CSARVPWTANYGYTF; DNA: TGCAGTGCTAGAGTCCCCTGGACGGCTAACTATGGCTACACCTTC
D: TRBD1; size: NA; V: TRBV7-2; length: 15; J: TRBJ1-5; CDR3: CASSQEGQSNQPRHF; DNA: TGTGCCAGCAGCCAAGAGGGACAGAGCAATCAGCCCCGGCATTTT
D: NA; size: few; V: TRBV30; length: 14; J: TRBJ1-6; CDR3: CAWSVRGAKSPLHF; DNA: TGTGCCTGGAGTGTTAGGGGTGCGAAGTCACCCCTCCACTTT
D: NA; size: NA; V: TRBV7-8; length: 14; J: TRBJ1-1; CDR3: CASSLLGGYTEAFF; DNA: TGTGCCAGCAGCTTACTGGGGGGCTACACTGAAGCTTTCTTT
D: NA; size: NA; V: TRBV2; length: 15; J: TRBJ2-1; CDR3: CASSEGRGVYNEQFF; DNA: TGTGCCAGCAGTGAAGGCAGGGGAGTTTACAATGAGCAGTTCTTC
D: NA; size: many; V: TRBV20-1; length: 12; J: TRBJ1-5; CDR3: CSGTLGVGPQHF; DNA: TGCAGTGGCACCTTAGGCGTTGGACCCCAGCATTTT
D: NA; size: NA; V: TRBV29-1; length: 12; J: TRBJ1-2; CDR3: CSVGPKYHGYTF; DNA: TGCAGCGTTGGGCCCAAATACCATGGCTACACCTTC
D: NA; size: many; V: TRBV13; length: 13; J: TRBJ2-7; CDR3: CASSLNRGYEQYF; DNA: TGTGCCAGCAGCTTAAATCGGGGGTACGAGCAGTACTTC
D: NA; size: many; V: TRBV6-1; length: 16; J: TRBJ2-5; CDR3: CASSDTSGHFQETQYF; DNA: TGTGCCAGCAGTGATACATCGGGACACTTCCAAGAGACCCAGTACTTC
D: TRBD1; size: many; V: TRBV20-1; length: 16; J: TRBJ1-5; CDR3: CSARDQTGALQQPQHF; DNA: TGCAGTGCTAGAGATCAGACAGGGGCTTTACAACAGCCCCAGCATTTT
D: NA; size: NA; V: TRBV7-9; length: 14; J: TRBJ2-7; CDR3: CASSLIQGPYEQYF; DNA: TGTGCCAGCAGCCTGATACAGGGACCCTACGAGCAGTACTTC
D: TRBD1; size: many; V: TRBV2; length: 13; J: TRBJ1-1; CDR3: CASQGGRGTEAFF; DNA: TGTGCCAGTCAGGGGGGGAGAGGCACTGAAGCTTTCTTT
D: NA; size: NA; V: TRBV18; length: 14; J: TRBJ1-5; CDR3: CASSPQTDDQPQHF; DNA: TGTGCCAGCTCACCCCAGACGGATGATCAGCCCCAGCATTTT
D: TRBD2; size: few; V: TRBV6-1; length: 15; J: TRBJ2-2; CDR3: CASSRPGLGQGELFF; DNA: TGTGCCAGCAGTCGCCCGGGACTAGGACAAGGGGAGCTGTTTTTT
D: NA; size: NA; V: TRBV29-1; length: 14; J: TRBJ2-2; CDR3: CSVEPGVDTGELFF; DNA: TGCAGCGTTGAACCAGGGGTCGACACCGGGGAGCTGTTTTTT
D: NA; size: many; V: TRBV20-1; length: 13; J: TRBJ1-3; CDR3: CSASGVGGNTIYF; DNA: TGCAGTGCTAGCGGGGTGGGAGGAAACACCATATATTTT